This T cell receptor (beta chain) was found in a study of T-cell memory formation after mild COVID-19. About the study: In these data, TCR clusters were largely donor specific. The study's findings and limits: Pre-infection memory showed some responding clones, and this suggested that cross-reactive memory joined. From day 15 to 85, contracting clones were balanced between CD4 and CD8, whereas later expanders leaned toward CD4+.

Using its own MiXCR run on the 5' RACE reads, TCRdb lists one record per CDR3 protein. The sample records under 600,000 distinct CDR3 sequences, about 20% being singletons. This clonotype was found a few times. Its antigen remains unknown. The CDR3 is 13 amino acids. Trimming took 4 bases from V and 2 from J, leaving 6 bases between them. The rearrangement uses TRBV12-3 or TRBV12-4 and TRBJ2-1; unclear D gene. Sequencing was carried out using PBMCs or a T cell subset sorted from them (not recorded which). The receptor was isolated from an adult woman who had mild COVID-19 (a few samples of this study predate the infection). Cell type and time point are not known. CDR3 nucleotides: TGTGCCAGCAGTTCCCAGACCTACAATGAGCAGTTCTTC. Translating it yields CASSSQTYNEQFF.